This entry describes one T cell receptor beta chain. These data originate in a study of technical replicates of blood from a few donors. TCRdb's table, derived via immunoSEQ multiplex PCR, lists solely in-frame clones and lacks some. The table shows about 56,000 clones, with more than 90% occurring only once. CDR1 SGDLS and CDR2 YYNGEE come from the germline V gene. The length of the CDR3 is 15 residues. Trimming at V came to 1 base and at J to 5 bases, leaving 6 bases not matched to a gene. The V gene is TRBV9, the J gene TRBJ2-7; 10 bases line up with TRBD1. The source is a human donor in good health. Some clones in this sample may be carry-over from other donors' samples. Sequencing was done on a sample of PBMCs. CDR3: CASSVRQGAPHEQYF. The CDR3 nucleotides read TGTGCCAGCAGCGTAAGACAGGGGGCTCCCCACGAGCAGTACTTC.